This entry lists 30 T cell receptor beta chains sequenced from one sample in a study of blood T cell repertoires in COVID-19. TCRdb's table, derived via immunoSEQ multiplex PCR, lists solely in-frame clones and lacks some. This table holds some 58,000 clones, more than 75% found once. The sequenced sample was peripheral blood. The origin of the receptors is a man aged 50 to 60 with acute or convalescent COVID-19.

J is TRBJ1-1 and V is TRBV27, with 9 bases identical to TRBD1. Germline CDR1 is MNHEY and CDR2 is SMNVEV (reference sequence). Germline trimming cut 5 bases from V and 5 bases from J; bases unmatched to any gene: 9. CDR3 size: 15 residues. CDR3 in amino acids: CASSASGTGRTEAFF. The CDR3 DNA is TGTGCCAGCAGTGCCTCCGGGACAGGGAGGACTGAAGCTTTCTTT.

This chain uses TRBV12-3 or TRBV12-4 with TRBJ1-4; maybe TRBD1 (6 bases). This CDR3 has 13 residues. Trimming shortened V by 6 bases and J by 5 bases, and 10 bases separated the two germline ends. Here the CDR3 reads CASRDRLNEKLFF. CDR3 DNA sequence: TGTGCCAGCAGGGACAGATTGAATGAAAAACTGTTTTTT.

This clone was counted once. V is TRBV7-8 and J is TRBJ1-2; D possibly corresponds to TRBD1 (6 bases). Per the germline V gene, CDR1 is SGHVS and CDR2 is FQNEAQ. Trimming removed 1 base at V and 3 bases at J, with 12 bases between. The CDR3 loop spans 15 amino acids. Here the CDR3 DNA reads TGTGCCAGCAGCTTAGAGTTACAGGGATACTATGGCTACACCTTC. Its translation is CASSLELQGYYGYTF.

The genes are TRBV6-5 and TRBJ1-3; 7 positions agree with TRBD1. Germline values: CDR1 MNHEY, CDR2 SVGAGI. The CDR3 loop spans 15 amino acids. Trimming took 9 bases from V and 5 from J; bases not matched to a gene: 13. In nucleotides, the CDR3 is TGTGCCAGTAAACTCGAGACAGGGTGGAGAAACACCATATATTTT. It is translated as CASKLETGWRNTIYF.

This chain connects TRBV3-1 (or the pseudogene TRBV3-2) to TRBJ2-1, with 7 bases matching TRBD1. Per the germline V gene, CDR1 is LGHDT and CDR2 is YNNKEL (reference sequence). V dropped 4 bases and J dropped 6; count of bases not matched to a gene: 21. The CDR3 is made up of 19 amino acids. The CDR3 loop is CASSLAGTVLDWQRNEQFF. The CDR3 DNA is TGTGCCAGCAGCCTAGCCGGGACAGTTTTAGATTGGCAGCGCAATGAGCAGTTCTTC.

The rearrangement joins TRBV11-2 to TRBJ1-1; D remains ambiguous. The CDR3 is made up of 13 amino acids. Germline V gene data show CDR1 as SGHAT and CDR2 as FQNNGV. Deletions cut 5 bases from V and 5 bases from J, with 12 bases between. This CDR3 reads CASSPSGGTEAFF. The DNA of the CDR3 is TGTGCCAGCAGCCCCAGCGGCGGGACTGAAGCTTTCTTT.

This clone has a single count. The gene calls are TRBV4-2 and TRBJ2-2; weak D call: TRBD1 (6 bases). Germline-derived CDR1 and CDR2 are LGHNA and YNFKEQ. V shed 5 bases and J shed 5 bases, with 15 bases lying between them. This CDR3 is built from 15 residues. CDR3 coding DNA: TGTGCCAGCAGCTACTCTAGCCAGGGGACCGGGGAGCTGTTTTTT. Protein sequence: CASSYSSQGTGELFF.

This rearrangement joins TRBV5-4 to TRBJ2-3, with TRBD2 matching over 8 bases. The length of the CDR3 is 15 residues. CDR1 is SGHNT, CDR2 YYREEE, per germline (reference sequence). Trimming removed 7 bases from V and 2 bases from J; junction bases left unmatched: 9. The CDR3 here is CASGAGSGNTDTQYF. The CDR3 nucleotides are TGTGCCAGCGGCGCTGGTAGCGGGAACACAGATACGCAGTATTTT. Together with reference TRBV5-4 and TRBJ2-3, the CDR3 gives the full variable domain: ETGVTQSPTHLIKTRGQQVTLRCSSQSGHNTVSWYQQALGQGPQFIFQYYREEENGRGNFPPRFSGLQFPNYSSELNVNALELDDSALYLCASGAGSGNTDTQYFGPGTRLTVL.

A remark on this clone: One end of the junction is discordant with germline, which a read error may explain. The chain recombines TRBV11-2 with TRBJ2-5, with D possibly being TRBD1 (8 bases). The CDR3 runs to 17 residues. From germline, CDR1 is SGHAT and CDR2 FQNNGV. CDR3 in DNA: TGTGCCAGCAGCTTAGTTCCATGGGGGGGACAGGCTCCTCTCGTGGACTTC. Amino acids: CASSLVPWGGQAPLVDF.

This chain connects TRBV4-1 to TRBJ2-5, with D possibly matching TRBD2 (6 bases). The CDR3 loop spans 16 amino acids. Trimming cost V 3 bases and J 1 base, with 15 bases left between them. Germline lookup yields CDR1 MGHRA and CDR2 YSYEKL. The CDR3 DNA follows: TGCGCCAGCAGCCAGGTTCCGCGACTAGTCCAAGAGACCCAGTACTTC. This sequence encodes CASSQVPRLVQETQYF.

The chain combines TRBV5-6 with TRBJ1-2; possible D gene TRBD1, 5 bases. Germline V lookup: CDR1 SGHDT, CDR2 YYEEEE. The length of the CDR3 is 16 residues. Between the trimmed V and J ends, which lost 0 bases and 3 bases, there was a span of 15 bases. As DNA, the CDR3 is TGTGCCAGCAGCTTGGCCCTGGGGAGGGGTGACTATGGCTACACCTTC. It translates to CASSLALGRGDYGYTF.

The J gene is TRBJ2-6, the V gene TRBV7-3; D ambiguous. CDR3 length: 14 residues. V lost 5 bases, J lost 1 base, and 6 bases lay in between. Germline CDR1 reads SGHTA; CDR2 reads FQGTGA. The CDR3 DNA reads as TGTGCCAGCAGCCTCCAGTCTGGGGCCAACGTCCTGACTTTC. This gives the protein CASSLQSGANVLTF.

The genes are TRBV5-1 and TRBJ2-7; D perhaps matches TRBD2 (7 bases). Trimming shortened V by 0 bases and J by 6 bases, and 19 bases separated the two germline ends. Germline V CDR1 and CDR2: SGHRS, YFSETQ. The CDR3 length is 16 residues. The CDR3: CASSLASAGEGSEQYF. In DNA form, the CDR3 reads TGCGCCAGCAGCTTGGCTAGTGCAGGGGAGGGAAGCGAGCAGTACTTC.

This clone showed up just once. This rearrangement joins TRBV7-9 to TRBJ1-2; 7 bases match TRBD1. Losses at the gene ends were 4 bases for V and 3 bases for J; bases not matched to a gene: 5. Germline V gene sequence: CDR1 SEHNR, CDR2 FQNEAQ (reference sequence). The CDR3 has 14 amino acids. The CDR3 loop reads CASSSRGTDYGYTF. DNA for the CDR3: TGTGCCAGCAGCTCAAGAGGGACAGACTATGGCTACACCTTC.

This clone occurred a few times. This rearrangement joins TRBV6-1 to TRBJ2-7; D gene unclear. This CDR3 is 11 amino acids long. Trimming removed 7 bases from V and 3 bases from J, with 7 bases in between. Germline V CDR1 and CDR2: MNHNS, SASEGT. In nucleotides, the CDR3 is TGTGCCAGCACCAACAGCTACGAGCAGTACTTC. Amino acid sequence: CASTNSYEQYF.

The V and J genes are TRBV10-3 and TRBJ2-1; 8 bases are shared with TRBD2. Germline assignment: CDR1 ENHRY and CDR2 SYGVKD. Losses at the gene ends were 11 bases for V and 1 base for J; bases not matched to a gene: 7. The CDR3 contains 14 residues. The CDR3 is CAARGGGSYNEQFF. The CDR3 bases are TGTGCCGCCCGGGGGGGAGGATCCTACAATGAGCAGTTCTTC.

The rearrangement uses TRBV10-1 and TRBJ2-7; TRBD2 is a possible D gene (6 bases). Between the trimmed V and J ends, which lost 5 bases and 6 bases, there was a span of 14 bases. The CDR3 spans 13 residues. The germline CDR1 and CDR2 sequences are WNHNN and SYGVQD (reference sequence). This chain's CDR3 is CASSSGGKREQYF. The CDR3, as DNA: TGCGCCAGCAGTTCAGGCGGGAAACGCGAGCAGTACTTC.

The genes are TRBV6-4 and TRBJ2-1; no clear D gene. The CDR3 has 15 residues. V lost 5 bases to trimming and J lost 0 bases, with 11 bases between them. CDR1 is MRHNA, CDR2 SNTAGT, per germline. This CDR3 is CASSYKPGSYNEQFF. The CDR3 bases are TGTGCCAGCAGTTATAAGCCTGGCTCCTACAATGAGCAGTTCTTC.

This clone was recorded a few times. The chain links TRBV7-2 to TRBJ2-2; 9 positions match TRBD2. The length of the CDR3 is 18 residues. Germline assignment: CDR1 SGHTA and CDR2 FQGNSA. V dropped 2 bases and J dropped 5; count of bases not matched to a gene: 12. CDR3 nucleotide sequence: TGTGCCAGCAGCTTATCTCCCCGGGTAGCGGGAGCGACCGGGGAGCTGTTTTTT. It codes for CASSLSPRVAGATGELFF.

V is TRBV6-5 and J is TRBJ1-4; the D is unclear. Deletions cut 0 bases from V and 8 bases from J, with 13 bases between. Germline V gene data show CDR1 as MNHEY and CDR2 as SVGAGI. CDR3 length: 15 residues. CDR3 sequence (DNA): TGTGCCAGCAGTTACTCGATGAGGGTTAACGAAAAACTGTTTTTT. It codes for CASSYSMRVNEKLFF.

This chain connects TRBV5-1 to TRBJ2-7; perhaps TRBD1 as D (6 bases). The germline V and J ends were trimmed by 4 bases and 4 bases, with 12 bases remaining between them. The germline CDR1 and CDR2 sequences are SGHRS and YFSETQ. This CDR3 has 13 residues. The CDR3 here is CASSPQQGYEQYF. DNA of the CDR3: TGCGCCAGCAGCCCACAACAGGGTTACGAGCAGTACTTC.

The rearrangement links TRBV4-1 to TRBJ1-5, with 8 nucleotides matching TRBD1. This CDR3 is 12 amino acids long. V trimming: 5 bases; J trimming: 7 bases; junction bases outside the gene matches: 1. CDR1 and CDR2 from the germline V gene are MGHRA and YSYEKL. Here the CDR3 reads CASSDRGQPQHF. In DNA form, the CDR3 reads TGCGCCAGCAGCGACAGGGGCCAGCCCCAGCATTTT.

V gene TRBV7-9 combines with J gene TRBJ2-1; TRBD2 matches at 12 bases. After removal of 8 bases from V and 0 bases from J, the junction contained 11 bases not matched to a gene. The CDR3 length is 18 residues. Germline lookup yields CDR1 SEHNR and CDR2 FQNEAQ (reference sequence). The CDR3 loop is CASLPGLAGPSSYNEQFF. In nucleotides, the CDR3 is TGTGCCAGCTTACCGGGACTAGCGGGCCCGAGCTCCTACAATGAGCAGTTCTTC.

This clone was observed a few times. The chain employs TRBV28 and TRBJ1-1; D ambiguous. The CDR3 consists of 12 residues. The germline V gene has CDR1 MDHEN and CDR2 SYDVKM. V gave up 6 bases and J gave up 1 base, with 6 bases separating them. The CDR3: CASRPGNTEAFF. The CDR3 DNA follows: TGTGCCAGCAGGCCGGGGAACACTGAAGCTTTCTTT.

This rearrangement joins TRBV7-3 to TRBJ1-3, with TRBD1 identical over 8 bases. The CDR3 runs to 16 residues. Trimming removed 1 base from V and 2 bases from J; junction bases left unmatched: 4. Germline V lookup: CDR1 SGHTA, CDR2 FQGTGA. The DNA of the CDR3 is TGTGCCAGCAGCTTAATGGACAGGGTCGCTGGAAACACCATATATTTT. As protein: CASSLMDRVAGNTIYF.

This chain joins TRBV3-1 (or the pseudogene TRBV3-2) and TRBJ2-2; D gene unclear. Germline values: CDR1 LGHDT, CDR2 YNNKEL (reference sequence). The CDR3 has 15 residues. V lost 5 bases to trimming and J lost 0 bases, with 10 bases between them. In nucleotides, the CDR3 is TGTGCCAGCAGCGTTATGTCTTCGAACACCGGGGAGCTGTTTTTT. This translates into CASSVMSSNTGELFF.

This chain connects TRBV11-3 to TRBJ2-7; TRBD1 matches 9 bases. Germline loops: CDR1 SGHNT, CDR2 YENEEA. V lost 5 bases, J lost 3 bases, and 5 bases stayed unmatched. The CDR3 is 14 amino acids. CDR3 in DNA: TGTGCCAGCAGCGCACCGGGACAGGGCTACGAGCAGTACTTC. The encoded protein is CASSAPGQGYEQYF.

The chain links TRBV5-1 to TRBJ1-1; no clear D gene. The CDR3 is 15 residues long. Between the trimmed V and J ends, which lost 0 bases and 5 bases, there was a span of 14 bases. The germline V gene has CDR1 SGHRS and CDR2 YFSETQ. The CDR3 DNA is TGCGCCAGCAGCTTGGGGCCCACCGAGGGAACTGAAGCTTTCTTT. Protein product: CASSLGPTEGTEAFF. Based on the CDR3 plus reference TRBV5-1 and TRBJ1-1, the full variable domain is KAGVTQTPRYLIKTRGQQVTLSCSPISGHRSVSWYQQTPGQGLQFLFEYFSETQRNKGNFPGRFSGRQFSNSRSEMNVSTLELGDSALYLCASSLGPTEGTEAFFGQGTRLTVV.

This sequence joins TRBV6-5 and TRBJ1-2, with D hard to call. Germline V gene data show CDR1 as MNHEY and CDR2 as SVGAGI. CDR3 length: 15 residues. Trimming left V 7 bases short and J 4 bases short, with 19 bases between. The CDR3 sequence is CASTQPASPSYGYTF. CDR3 in DNA: TGTGCCAGCACACAGCCCGCTTCCCCATCCTATGGCTACACCTTC.

The chain combines TRBV30 with TRBJ1-6; 7 nucleotides agree with TRBD1. The length of the CDR3 is 13 residues. V shed 5 bases, J shed 7 bases, and the junction held 5 bases outside the gene matches. Germline CDR1 is GTSNPN and CDR2 is SVGIG (reference sequence). For the CDR3, the DNA is TGTGCCTGGGCCACAGGGGACAATTCACCCCTCCACTTT. Its translation is CAWATGDNSPLHF.